The following is a T cell receptor (beta chain) sequence with its context. This sample stems from a study of blood T cell repertoires in COVID-19. Study summary: Samples taken during acute and convalescent COVID-19 were collected in the United States, Italy and Spain. Sources were T cells, B-cell-depleted T cells, or PBMCs; the material itself was cDNA or gDNA.

V shed 5 bases and J 2 bases; nucleotides not matched to a gene: 6. Germline loops: CDR1 SGHTA, CDR2 FQGNSA. CDR3 size: 15 residues. As handled by the study authors: Amplification of reference gene primers was used by the study to estimate nucleated cell counts. Libraries were prepared by immunoSEQ multiplex PCR; TCRdb keeps only in-frame clonotypes and omits some of them. That table gives V, J and clone size, and the DNA gave D and trimming. This table has over 200,000 clones, approximately 83% appearing once. The gene calls are TRBV7-2 and TRBJ2-7; TRBD2 matches at 10 bases. The sequenced sample was peripheral blood. The TCR originated in a man in his fifties or sixties with active or convalescent COVID-19. DNA of the CDR3: TGTGCCAGCAGCACCAGCGGGGGGGGAACCTACGAGCAGTACTTC. Translated: CASSTSGGGTYEQYF.